This passage covers 27 T cell receptor beta chains from one sample sequenced in a study of shared clonotypes between healthy human individuals. Measured with immunoSEQ multiplex PCR; TCRdb has only the in-frame clones, and not every one. The sample has fewer than 650,000 clones, approximately 80% seen once. Sequencing was carried out using PBMCs. The receptors derive from a woman between 35 and 50 years old in good health. Some clones in this sample may be carry-over from other donors' samples.

This clone was found once. This rearrangement joins TRBV5-1 to TRBJ2-2; 11 positions agree with TRBD1. The CDR3 length is 16 residues. V lost 0 bases to trimming and J lost 7 bases; unmatched junction nucleotides: 5. The germline gives CDR1 SGHRS, CDR2 YFSETQ. The CDR3 is CASSLAGQGANGELFF. Written as DNA, the CDR3 is TGCGCCAGCAGCTTGGCCGGACAGGGGGCAAACGGGGAGCTGTTTTTT.

The gene calls are TRBV2 and TRBJ1-2; D unresolved. The germline CDR1 and CDR2 sequences are SNHLY and FYNNEI. V was trimmed by 6 bases and J by 3 bases, leaving 8 bases between them. This CDR3 is 12 amino acids long. The CDR3: CASRDNDYGYTF. The CDR3 DNA reads TGTGCCAGCAGAGACAACGACTATGGCTACACCTTC.

As regards this clone: One junction end disagrees with the germline gene, perhaps due to a read error. The V and J genes are TRBV5-1 and TRBJ2-5; 10 bases are shared with TRBD2. Germline loops: CDR1 SGHRS, CDR2 YFSETQ. There are 16 residues in the CDR3. The CDR3 sequence is CASTLDVAGGGETQYF. In nucleotides, the CDR3 is TGCGCCAGCACCTTGGACGTAGCGGGAGGAGGAGAGACCCAGTACTTC.

The rearrangement uses TRBV5-1 and TRBJ2-1; 8 bases map to TRBD2. This CDR3 contains 16 residues. CDR1 SGHRS and CDR2 YFSETQ come from the germline V gene. The ends lost 0 bases at V and 7 bases at J; junction bases unmatched: 9. The CDR3 sequence: CASSLAISGIRNEQFF. DNA for the CDR3: TGCGCCAGCAGCTTGGCCATTAGCGGGATCCGTAATGAGCAGTTCTTC.

This clone came up a few times. The CDR3 carries no conserved terminal phenylalanine or tryptophan, so it likely arises from a read error. The DNA is left out, because the CDR3 cannot be placed on it with certainty; the CDR3 is given as TCRdb lists it. The gene calls are TRBV5-1 and TRBJ1-2. The length of the CDR3 is 14 amino acids, counting both ends. Germline lookup yields CDR1 SGHRS and CDR2 YFSETQ. The chain's CDR3 is CASAQRSVRTTYGY.

This chain's CDR3 is CASSFGGVSRYGYTF. In DNA form, the CDR3 reads TGTGCCAGCAGCTTCGGAGGAGTTAGTCGGTATGGCTACACCTTC. The V call is TRBV7-9, the J call TRBJ1-2, with D hard to call. V was trimmed by 3 bases and J by 5 bases, leaving 16 bases between them. This CDR3 region has 15 residues. The germline gives CDR1 SEHNR, CDR2 FQNEAQ (reference sequence).

Of note for this clone: A single base is all that separates this from a far larger clone, so a read error is likely. In the same sample, other DNA sequences code for this CDR3. The V gene is TRBV25-1, the J gene TRBJ2-2; 7 bases line up with TRBD2. This CDR3 is 16 amino acids long. The V gene end was trimmed by 4 bases and the J gene end by 6 bases; junction bases not matched to a gene: 11. Germline V gives CDR1 MGHDK, CDR2 SYGVNS. CDR3 amino acids: CASSGRLAGYAGELFF. DNA of the CDR3: TGTGCCAGCAGTGGTCGACTAGCAGGATATGCCGGGGAGCTGTTTTTT.

About this clone: Other DNA sequences of this sample code for an identical CDR3. The rearrangement joins TRBV30 to TRBJ2-1; 12 bases align to TRBD2. The CDR3 spans 15 residues. V lost 2 bases to trimming and J lost 2 bases; unmatched junction nucleotides: 1. CDR1 and CDR2 from the germline V gene are GTSNPN and SVGIG (reference sequence). For the CDR3, the DNA is TGTGCCTGGAGTCGACTAGCGGGAGCCTACAATGAGCAGTTCTTC. It yields the protein CAWSRLAGAYNEQFF.

V gene TRBV7-6 combines with J gene TRBJ2-7; tentative D call: TRBD2 (6 bases). The germline V gene encodes CDR1 SGHVS and CDR2 FNYEAQ. The length of the CDR3 is 14 residues. V was clipped by 4 bases and J by 1 base, with 11 bases between them. The CDR3 here is CASSSGGGSYEQYF. The DNA for the CDR3 is TGTGCCAGCAGCTCCGGTGGGGGGTCCTACGAGCAGTACTTC.

V is TRBV28 and J is TRBJ1-1; TRBD1 matches 7 bases. Trimming at V came to 2 bases and at J to 7 bases, leaving 7 bases not matched to a gene. CDR1 MDHEN and CDR2 SYDVKM come from the germline V gene. The CDR3 loop spans 14 amino acids. The CDR3 loop reads CASSLNSTGREAFF. CDR3 bases: TGTGCCAGCAGTTTAAACTCGACAGGGCGTGAAGCTTTCTTT. Filled out from reference TRBV28 and TRBJ1-1, the complete variable domain reads DVKVTQSSRYLVKRTGEKVFLECVQDMDHENMFWYRQDPGLGLRLIYFSYDVKMKEKGDIPEGYSVSREKKERFSLILESASTNQTSMYLCASSLNSTGREAFFGQGTRLTVV.

This chain connects TRBV5-1 to TRBJ2-6; TRBD2 is a possible D gene (5 bases). Germline CDR1 is SGHRS and CDR2 is YFSETQ. Trimming cost V 4 bases and J 0 bases, with 8 bases left between them. The CDR3 runs 15 residues. For the CDR3, the DNA is TGCGCCAGCAGCCTAGGACTCTCTGGGGCCAACGTCCTGACTTTC. Translated, it gives CASSLGLSGANVLTF. The full variable domain, rest sourced from reference TRBV5-1 and TRBJ2-6, is KAGVTQTPRYLIKTRGQQVTLSCSPISGHRSVSWYQQTPGQGLQFLFEYFSETQRNKGNFPGRFSGRQFSNSRSEMNVSTLELGDSALYLCASSLGLSGANVLTFGAGSRLTVL.

This chain links TRBV29-1 with TRBJ2-1; 11 bases are a match to TRBD2. The CDR3 sequence is 14 residues long. CDR1 and CDR2 from the germline V gene are SQVTM and ANQGSEA. J was trimmed by 9 bases and V by 7 bases; bases with no gene match: 11. This CDR3 reads CSAGTSGSGGEQFF. CDR3 DNA: TGCAGCGCTGGTACTAGCGGGAGTGGTGGTGAGCAGTTCTTC.

This rearrangement joins TRBV2 to TRBJ1-3, with no clear D. This CDR3 comprises 12 residues. Germline CDR1 reads SNHLY; CDR2 reads FYNNEI. V lost 8 bases to trimming and J lost 0 bases, with 5 bases between them. CDR3: CASSGSGNTIYF. For the CDR3, the DNA is TGTGCCAGCTCGGGCTCTGGAAACACCATATATTTT.

The chain is built from TRBV28 and TRBJ2-7; D could derive from TRBD1 or TRBD2 (6 bases each). The CDR3 has 15 amino acids. Germline-derived CDR1 and CDR2 are MDHEN and SYDVKM. The V gene lost 1 base and the J gene lost 1 base, with 11 bases spanning the gap. CDR3 nucleotides: TGTGCCAGCAGTTTATTAGGGGGGCAGTCCTACGAGCAGTACTTC. Residues: CASSLLGGQSYEQYF.

V usage is TRBV6-1 and J usage is TRBJ1-4; TRBD1 is a possible D gene (6 bases). Germline CDR1 MNHNS, CDR2 SASEGT. Trimming shortened V by 7 bases and J by 4 bases, and 16 bases separated the two germline ends. The CDR3 contains 15 residues. CDR3 amino acids: CASTKTGLDNEKLFF. In DNA, the CDR3 is TGTGCCAGCACCAAAACAGGGTTGGATAATGAAAAACTGTTTTTT.

The V call is TRBV15, the J call TRBJ2-5; 8 bases are shared with TRBD1. Per the germline V gene, CDR1 is LNHNV and CDR2 is YYDKDF (reference sequence). The length of the CDR3 is 14 residues. J was trimmed by 5 bases and V by 5 bases; bases with no gene match: 7. This chain's CDR3 is CATSAPGGWETQYF. DNA for the CDR3: TGTGCCACCAGCGCCCCAGGGGGCTGGGAGACCCAGTACTTC.

This clone was seen more than once but under ten times. This chain joins TRBV21-1 and TRBJ2-1; the listed D gene, TRBD1, was not tested against the DNA. TRBV21-1 constitutes a pseudogene. This CDR3 comprises 12 residues. The chain's CDR3 is CASSKVANEQFF. The CDR3 nucleotides are TGTGCCAGCAGCAAAGTGGCCAATGAGCAGTTCTTC.

Comment on this clone: A far larger clone is one base from this, pointing to a likely read error. CDR3 DNA sequence: TGTGCCAGCAGCTACTACAATGAGCAGTTCTTC. Translation: CASSYYNEQFF. The chain joins TRBV5-4 to TRBJ2-1, with no clear D. The CDR3 runs to 11 residues. The V end was cut by 3 bases, the J end by 3 bases, with 1 base between. Germline CDR1 SGHNT, CDR2 YYREEE (reference sequence).

The chain links TRBV5-6 to TRBJ1-2; D call uncertain. The CDR3 consists of 13 residues. Germline CDR1 SGHDT, CDR2 YYEEEE. Trimming pared 3 bases from V and 7 bases from J, leaving 13 bases between. The DNA of the CDR3 is TGTGCCAGCAGCTACCTGACATTGGGTGGCTACACCTTC. It yields the protein CASSYLTLGGYTF.

The chain recombines TRBV28 with TRBJ2-5; 7 bases are shared with TRBD1. This CDR3 is 14 amino acids long. The germline gives CDR1 MDHEN, CDR2 SYDVKM. V trimming: 7 bases; J trimming: 1 base; junction bases outside the gene matches: 6. The CDR3 loop is CASNGRQGQETQYF. The CDR3, as DNA: TGTGCCAGCAACGGGCGACAGGGCCAAGAGACCCAGTACTTC.

This sequence joins TRBV5-4 and TRBJ2-1; 16 nucleotides agree with TRBD2. Germline assignment: CDR1 SGHNT and CDR2 YYREEE (reference sequence). The CDR3 runs to 17 residues. After removal of 3 bases from V and 2 bases from J, the junction contained 2 bases not matched to a gene. The CDR3 region is CASSSGLAGGTYNEQFF. In DNA form, the CDR3 reads TGTGCCAGCAGCTCGGGACTAGCGGGAGGGACCTACAATGAGCAGTTCTTC.

The J gene is TRBJ2-2, the V gene TRBV18; TRBD1 matches 7 bases. The CDR3 sequence is 16 residues long. V shed 3 bases, J shed 5 bases, and the junction held 9 bases outside the gene matches. Germline CDR1 is KGHSH and CDR2 is LQKENI. This CDR3 reads CASSPGQLQFTGELFF. As DNA, the CDR3 is TGTGCCAGCTCACCGGGACAGCTACAGTTTACCGGGGAGCTGTTTTTT.

This clone was counted a single time. The V and J genes are TRBV6-5 and TRBJ2-1, with no clear D. Germline values: CDR1 MNHEY, CDR2 SVGAGI. This CDR3 contains 13 residues. The V and J ends lost 0 bases and 9 bases respectively, with 9 bases between them. The CDR3 DNA reads as TGTGCCAGCAGTTACTCGGGTGCCCGTGAGCAGTTCTTC. It translates to CASSYSGAREQFF.

CDR3 sequence reads: CASSLGTSVLSEQFF. The DNA of the CDR3 is TGTGCCAGCAGCTTGGGGACTAGCGTTCTAAGCGAGCAGTTCTTC. This chain uses TRBV5-4 with TRBJ2-1; the match to TRBD2 covers 9 bases. The CDR3 has 15 amino acids. Unmatched junction bases numbered 8, after V lost 0 bases and J lost 10 bases. Germline V lookup: CDR1 SGHNT, CDR2 YYREEE (reference sequence).

This clone was detected only once. In DNA form, the CDR3 reads TGCAGCGTTGCGACTAGCGGGATAAGTGAGACCCAGTACTTC. This gives the protein CSVATSGISETQYF. The chain couples TRBV29-1 to TRBJ2-5; 11 nucleotides align to TRBD2. Germline lookup yields CDR1 SQVTM and CDR2 ANQGSEA. The V and J ends lost 4 bases and 5 bases, in that order; junction bases with no gene match: 6. This CDR3 comprises 14 residues.

As concerns this clone: A much more abundant neighbour one base away suggests this may be a read error. Since no conserved phenylalanine or tryptophan closes the CDR3, a read error is the likely cause. This chain connects TRBV29-1 to TRBJ2-6, with 8 bases aligning to TRBD1. Germline CDR1 reads SQVTM; CDR2 reads ANQGSEA. The CDR3 extends over 16 amino acids. The junction had 9 bases not matched to a gene; V was cut back by 6 bases and J by 2 bases. CDR3 nucleotides: TGCAGCGTAGCCGATACAGGGGGAACTGGGGCCAACGTCCTGACTTTA. Residues: CSVADTGGTGANVLTL.

As to this clone: A much bigger clone sits one base away, suggesting this may be a read error. Other nucleotide sequences in the sample specify the same CDR3. V gene TRBV30 combines with J gene TRBJ1-3; D may be TRBD1 (6 bases). CDR1 is GTSNPN and CDR2 is SVGIG in the germline V gene (reference sequence). Trimming pared 0 bases from V and 0 bases from J, leaving 6 bases between. The CDR3 contains 14 residues. The CDR3 region is CAWSVGGSGNTIYF. As DNA, the CDR3 is TGTGCCTGGAGTGTAGGGGGCTCTGGAAACACCATATATTTT.